The 25 T cell receptor beta chains given below trace back to one sample, sequenced in a study of beta chain features in type 1 diabetes. The antigens of these receptors remain unknown. Expressed TCRB transcripts were sequenced because the isolated RNA had all been reverse transcribed beforehand. Sequenced by immunoSEQ multiplex PCR; TCRdb stores in-frame clones only, minus some. The sample yields about 280,000 clones, 15% seen once. The study's findings and limits: Shorter TCRB CDR3s, moderately but significantly so, marked every one of the four CD4+ subsets in Type 1 diabetes patients.

What was sequenced was naive CD4+ T cells from blood. Receptors originate from a man aged 18 to 35 with type 1 diabetes.

V usage is TRBV2 and J usage is TRBJ1-5; D uncertain. The CDR3 spans 15 residues. Trimming pared 2 bases from V and 7 bases from J, leaving 15 bases between. The V gene's germline CDR1 is SNHLY and CDR2 FYNNEI. The DNA for the CDR3 is TGTGCCAGCAGTGAAAGGAGGCGGAGTGGCCAGCCCCAGCATTTT. Its translation: CASSERRRSGQPQHF.

This chain uses TRBV11-3 with TRBJ2-2; possibly TRBD1 for D (6 bases). The CDR3 has 14 residues. The V and J ends lost 5 bases and 3 bases respectively, with 10 bases between them. The germline V gene has CDR1 SGHNT and CDR2 YENEEA. CDR3 sequence (DNA): TGTGCCAGCAGCATCACAGGGTACACCGGGGAGCTGTTTTTT. It translates to CASSITGYTGELFF.

This clone was seen more than once but under ten times. V and J are TRBV11-2 and TRBJ2-3, with TRBD2 matching over 9 bases. The CDR3 sequence is 14 residues long. The germline V gene has CDR1 SGHAT and CDR2 FQNNGV. J gave up 5 bases and V 5 bases, and 5 bases lay outside the gene matches. Here the CDR3 reads CASSRTSARDTQYF. The DNA for the CDR3 is TGTGCCAGCAGCCGGACTAGCGCCCGAGATACGCAGTATTTT.

This chain connects TRBV28 to TRBJ2-1; tentative D call: TRBD2 (6 bases). The CDR3 sequence is 15 residues long. CDR1 and CDR2 from the germline V gene are MDHEN and SYDVKM. Trimming took 4 bases from V and 6 from J, leaving 16 bases between them. DNA for the CDR3: TGTGCCAGCAGTTCCCATAGCGGAGAGGTCAATGAGCAGTTCTTC. Its protein is CASSSHSGEVNEQFF.

The rearrangement links TRBV7-8 to TRBJ1-5; D is possibly TRBD1 (6 bases). The CDR3 runs 14 residues. The germline V and J ends were trimmed by 5 bases and 5 bases, with 13 bases remaining between them. The germline V gene has CDR1 SGHVS and CDR2 FQNEAQ. CDR3 DNA sequence: TGTGCCAGCAGCCCCCGAGCAGGGGATCAGCCCCAGCATTTT. The encoded protein is CASSPRAGDQPQHF. Full variable domain (remainder filled in from reference TRBV7-8 and TRBJ1-5): GAGVSQSPRYKVAKRGQDVALRCDPISGHVSLFWYQQALGQGPEFLTYFQNEAQLDKSGLPSDRFFAERPEGSVSTLKIQRTQQEDSAVYLCASSPRAGDQPQHFGDGTRLSIL.

The chain uses TRBV30 and TRBJ1-1, with D perhaps TRBD1 (5 bases). V was pared by 1 base and J by 1 base, with 16 bases between. CDR1 and CDR2 (germline): GTSNPN, SVGIG (reference sequence). The CDR3 loop spans 16 amino acids. The chain's CDR3 is CAWSDGTPRKNTEAFF. CDR3 nucleotide sequence: TGTGCCTGGAGTGACGGGACTCCGCGCAAGAACACTGAAGCTTTCTTT.

There are a few counts of this clone. V and J are TRBV18 and TRBJ1-2; unclear D gene. The CDR3 totals 12 residues. Deletions cut 2 bases from V and 4 bases from J, with 5 bases between. Germline V lookup: CDR1 KGHSH, CDR2 LQKENI. The CDR3 bases are TGTGCCAGCTCACCAGCGAGCTATGGCTACACCTTC. Amino acid sequence: CASSPASYGYTF.

The chain uses TRBV18 and TRBJ2-1; TRBD2 might be the D (6 bases). Germline-derived CDR1 and CDR2 are KGHSH and LQKENI. This CDR3 contains 16 residues. Trimming cost V 2 bases and J 0 bases, with 11 bases left between them. CDR3 region: CASSPNSGSSYNEQFF. The CDR3 nucleotides are TGTGCCAGCTCACCAAATAGCGGAAGCTCCTACAATGAGCAGTTCTTC.

The chain employs TRBV18 and TRBJ2-7; possibly TRBD2 for D (5 bases). V was shortened by 5 bases and J by 3 bases, with 14 bases between the two germline ends. The CDR3 is 14 amino acids. CDR1 and CDR2 (germline): KGHSH, LQKENI. The CDR3 sequence: CASSSSTGIYEQYF. The CDR3 coding sequence is TGTGCCAGCTCATCATCTACGGGGATCTACGAGCAGTACTTC.

The V and J genes are TRBV19 and TRBJ2-7; 9 bases line up with TRBD2. Losses at the gene ends were 7 bases for V and 0 bases for J; bases not matched to a gene: 4. The CDR3 spans 14 residues. Per germline, CDR1 LNHDA and CDR2 SQIVND (reference sequence). DNA for the CDR3: TGTGCCAGTACCAGGACTAGCGACTCCTACGAGCAGTACTTC. It is translated as CASTRTSDSYEQYF.

This clone has a handful of counts. This sequence joins TRBV14 and TRBJ1-2; 9 bases match TRBD1. The ends lost 4 bases at V and 8 bases at J; junction bases unmatched: 5. In germline, CDR1 is SGHDN, CDR2 FVKESK. The length of the CDR3 is 13 residues. The chain's CDR3 is CASSRRTGVGYTF. The DNA of the CDR3 is TGTGCCAGCAGCCGCAGGACAGGGGTCGGCTACACCTTC.

This clone was seen only a few times. The chain links TRBV30 to TRBJ1-3; possibly TRBD1 for D (5 bases). With 4 bases removed from V and 0 bases from J, the gap between germline ends came to 10 bases. The CDR3 has 14 amino acids. From germline, CDR1 is GTSNPN and CDR2 SVGIG (reference sequence). In nucleotides, the CDR3 is TGTGCCTGGATCGGCAGGGCCTCTGGAAACACCATATATTTT. Its protein is CAWIGRASGNTIYF.

There are a few counts of this clone. The chain carries TRBV28 and TRBJ1-4; D call uncertain. V lost 7 bases and J lost 9, with 9 bases in between. CDR1 is MDHEN, CDR2 SYDVKM, per germline. The CDR3 runs 11 residues. The CDR3 sequence: CASKTAQKLFF. CDR3 DNA sequence: TGTGCCAGCAAAACAGCCCAAAAACTGTTTTTT.

This clone was seen a few times. The V gene is TRBV28, the J gene TRBJ1-2; the D gene is possibly TRBD1 (5 bases). V was cut by 6 bases and J by 3 bases, with 8 bases left in between. The length of the CDR3 is 12 residues. Germline CDR1 and CDR2: MDHEN and SYDVKM. Here the CDR3 DNA reads TGTGCCAGCAGCGACAGCCACTATGGCTACACCTTC. Amino acid sequence: CASSDSHYGYTF.

In its sample, this clone was seen a few times. V gene TRBV5-6 combines with J gene TRBJ2-2; D ambiguous. Trimming removed 2 bases from V and 2 bases from J, with 4 bases in between. The CDR3 totals 13 residues. Germline CDR1 SGHDT, CDR2 YYEEEE. The CDR3 DNA reads TGTGCCAGCAGCTTCCAAAACACCGGGGAGCTGTTTTTT. It specifies CASSFQNTGELFF.

V gene TRBV4-1 combines with J gene TRBJ2-1; a possible D gene is TRBD2 (5 bases). The germline V and J ends were trimmed by 3 bases and 7 bases, with 13 bases remaining between them. The CDR3 runs 14 residues. Germline V gives CDR1 MGHRA, CDR2 YSYEKL. CDR3 coding DNA: TGCGCCAGCAGCCAGCCCACGCGAGGGAATGAGCAGTTCTTC. Its protein is CASSQPTRGNEQFF.

This clone appeared a few times. The chain recombines TRBV7-2 with TRBJ2-3; tentative D call: TRBD2 (7 bases). Trimming removed 5 bases at V and 6 bases at J, with 15 bases between. Germline CDR1 reads SGHTA; CDR2 reads FQGNSA. The CDR3 is 14 residues long. The CDR3, as DNA: TGTGCCAGCAGCCCCCGGTGGGGGGGCGATACGCAGTATTTT. The encoded protein is CASSPRWGGDTQYF.

V and J are TRBV11-2 and TRBJ2-7; 10 bases align to TRBD1. V gave up 5 bases and J gave up 4 bases; unmatched junction bases: 8. There are 15 residues in the CDR3. Germline V CDR1 and CDR2: SGHAT, FQNNGV. The CDR3 loop reads CASSRLRDRGYEQYF. In nucleotides, the CDR3 is TGTGCCAGCAGCCGGCTCCGGGACAGGGGTTACGAGCAGTACTTC. Combining the CDR3 with reference TRBV11-2 and TRBJ2-7 gives the whole variable domain EAGVAQSPRYKIIEKRQSVAFWCNPISGHATLYWYQQILGQGPKLLIQFQNNGVVDDSQLPKDRFSAERLKGVDSTLKIQPAKLEDSAVYLCASSRLRDRGYEQYFGPGTRLTVT.

The chain is built from TRBV18 and TRBJ1-2, with 8 bases that match TRBD1. The CDR3 spans 15 residues. V lost 5 bases, J lost 4 bases, and 9 bases stayed unmatched. The germline CDR1 and CDR2 sequences are KGHSH and LQKENI. CDR3 nucleotide sequence: TGTGCCAGCTCATCCGGGACAGGCGAACCCTATGGCTACACCTTC. Translated: CASSSGTGEPYGYTF.

The gene calls are TRBV6-5 and TRBJ1-2; D gene unclear. Between the trimmed V and J ends, which lost 0 bases and 8 bases, there was a span of 13 bases. This CDR3 comprises 14 residues. Germline values: CDR1 MNHEY, CDR2 SVGAGI. CDR3 amino acids: CASSYSKRVRGYTF. The DNA of the CDR3 is TGTGCCAGCAGTTACTCAAAGAGGGTTCGCGGCTACACCTTC.

This clone showed up just a few times. This rearrangement joins TRBV20-1 to TRBJ1-1; D gene ambiguous. Germline V gene data show CDR1 as DFQATT and CDR2 as SNEGSKA (reference sequence). The CDR3 spans 10 residues. The V and J ends lost 7 bases and 5 bases respectively, with 8 bases between them. The CDR3 DNA is TGCAGTGGTACGAGAACTGAAGCTTTCTTT. This encodes CSGTRTEAFF.

The gene calls are TRBV18 and TRBJ1-2, with D maybe TRBD1 (5 bases). The CDR3 has 14 amino acids. The germline gives CDR1 KGHSH, CDR2 LQKENI. V gave up 3 bases and J gave up 3 bases, with 11 bases separating them. CDR3 in DNA: TGTGCCAGCTCACCGGGGCGGGACTACTATGGCTACACCTTC. The encoded protein is CASSPGRDYYGYTF.

This clone was recorded a few times. The gene calls are TRBV16 and TRBJ1-1, with D perhaps matching TRBD1 (5 bases). The CDR3 spans 12 residues. V lost 1 base and J lost 10, with 10 bases in between. Germline V lookup: CDR1 KGHSY, CDR2 FQNENV. In DNA form, the CDR3 reads TGTGCCAGCAGCCAATACGCAGGGTTAGCTTTCTTT. The encoded protein is CASSQYAGLAFF.

This clone was found a few times. CDR3 residues: CASSLSRRYEQYF. Written as DNA, the CDR3 is TGTGCCAGCAGCTTAAGTCGCCGGTACGAGCAGTACTTC. This chain connects TRBV7-2 to TRBJ2-7; no clear D. Germline lookup yields CDR1 SGHTA and CDR2 FQGNSA. Trimming removed 2 bases at V and 4 bases at J, with 9 bases between. This CDR3 has 13 residues.

The chain links TRBV13 to TRBJ2-1; 9 nucleotides align to TRBD2. The CDR3 is 14 amino acids. Germline CDR1 reads PRHDT; CDR2 reads FYEKMQ (reference sequence). V lost 3 bases and J lost 8; bases outside the gene matches: 5. CDR3: CASSFRGLAYEQFF. Written as DNA, the CDR3 is TGTGCCAGCAGCTTCCGGGGACTAGCCTATGAGCAGTTCTTC.